The clone carrying this T cell receptor beta chain was recorded once. Original handling: Reference gene primer amplification yielded estimated nucleated cell counts. Profiled with immunoSEQ multiplex PCR; TCRdb holds only in-frame clones, not every one. For V, J and clone size, that table is used; D and trimming come from the DNA. This table holds 22,000 or so clones, about 90% found once. The entry originates in a study of blood T cell repertoires in COVID-19. Study at large: Samples came from the United States, Italy and Spain, spanning acute and convalescent COVID-19. T cells, B-cell-depleted T cells, or PBMCs supplied cDNA or gDNA.

This CDR3 region has 16 residues. Germline CDR1 is LGHNT and CDR2 is FRNRAP. The V and J ends lost 4 bases and 0 bases, in that order; junction bases with no gene match: 3. The receptor was derived from a human donor in a cohort sampled during active COVID-19. The sequencing sample was made of peripheral blood. The chain combines TRBV12-5 with TRBJ2-3, with TRBD2 matching 11 bases. CDR3 in amino acids: CASGWGLAVSTDTQYF. As DNA, the CDR3 is TGTGCTAGTGGTTGGGGACTAGCGGTTAGCACAGATACGCAGTATTTT. Drawing the rest from reference TRBV12-5 and TRBJ2-3, the complete variable domain is DARVTQTPRHKVTEMGQEVTMRCQPILGHNTVFWYRQTMMQGLELLAYFRNRAPLDDSGMPKDRFSAEMPDATLATLKIQPSEPRDSAVYFCASGWGLAVSTDTQYFGPGTRLTVL.